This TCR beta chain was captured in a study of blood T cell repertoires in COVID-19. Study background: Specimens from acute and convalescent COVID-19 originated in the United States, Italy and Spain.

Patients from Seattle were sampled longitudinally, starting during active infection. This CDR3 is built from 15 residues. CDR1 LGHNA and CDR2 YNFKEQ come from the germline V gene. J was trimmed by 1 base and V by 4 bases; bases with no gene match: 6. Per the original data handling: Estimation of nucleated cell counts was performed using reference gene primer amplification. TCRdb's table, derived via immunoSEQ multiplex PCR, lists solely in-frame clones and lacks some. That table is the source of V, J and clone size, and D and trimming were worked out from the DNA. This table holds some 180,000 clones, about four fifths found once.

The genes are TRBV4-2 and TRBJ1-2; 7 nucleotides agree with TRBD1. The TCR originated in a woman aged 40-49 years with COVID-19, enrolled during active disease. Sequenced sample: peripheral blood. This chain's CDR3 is CASSRPGTVNYGYTF. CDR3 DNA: TGTGCCAGCAGCCGCCCGGGGACAGTTAACTATGGCTACACCTTC.